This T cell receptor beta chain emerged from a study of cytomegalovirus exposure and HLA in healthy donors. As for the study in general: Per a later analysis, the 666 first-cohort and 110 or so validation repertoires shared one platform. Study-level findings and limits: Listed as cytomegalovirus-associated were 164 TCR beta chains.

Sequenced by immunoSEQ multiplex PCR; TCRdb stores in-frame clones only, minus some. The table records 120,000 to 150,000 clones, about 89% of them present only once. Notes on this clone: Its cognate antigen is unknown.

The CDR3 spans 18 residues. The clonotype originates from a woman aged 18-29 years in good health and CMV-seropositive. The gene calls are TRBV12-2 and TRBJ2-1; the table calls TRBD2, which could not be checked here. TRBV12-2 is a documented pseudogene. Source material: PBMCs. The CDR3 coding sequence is TGTGCAAGTCGTTCGGGACTAGAGTCTTTGAGCTCCTACAATGAGCAGTTCTTC. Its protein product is CASRSGLESLSSYNEQFF.